This TCR beta chain was sequenced during a study of patients and donors after allogeneic stem cell transplantation. MiXCR, applied by TCRdb to the RT-PCR reads, yields one record per CDR3 protein. The sample lists under 200,000 distinct CDR3 sequences, approximately 30% occurring once. Looked up from germline, CDR1 is MGHDK and CDR2 is SYGVNS. V gave up 4 bases and J gave up 3 bases; unmatched junction bases: 3. This CDR3 region has 15 residues. The chain links TRBV25-1 to TRBJ2-1; 10 bases line up with TRBD2. The receptor's source is a human donor who was either an allogeneic HSCT recipient or a stem cell or donor lymphocyte infusion donor (not recorded which). It is not recorded whose cells these are; they may come from a transplant donor. Sequenced sample: blood, either unsorted or a sorted T cell fraction (not recorded which). The CDR3 nucleotides read TGTGCCAGCAGTGTGATAGCGGGAGGCTACAATGAGCAGTTCTTC. This sequence encodes CASSVIAGGYNEQFF.